This T cell receptor beta chain was obtained from a study of Graves' ophthalmopathy and Graves' hyperthyroidism. Across the study: Researchers classed hyperthyroidism as stable given no ophthalmopathy within 18 months of follow-up. Points from the study as a whole: Appearing in blood as well were most expanded thyroid clonotypes above 0.001 frequency.

The CDR3 runs 11 residues. Germline V lookup: CDR1 SGHTA, CDR2 FQGNSA. Trimming pared 5 bases from V and 11 bases from J, leaving 12 bases between. Certain patients were not enrolled. These were patients with other autoimmune diseases, uncontrolled infections, pregnancy or lactation. Each diagnosis was determined on the basis of clinical symptoms, serum thyroxine, TRAb, thyroid ultrasound and orbital computed tomography. This clonotype was recorded many times. The antigen is undetermined. Amplification of TCR beta CDR3 regions used RNA transcripts. HTBI-primed first-round RT-PCR preceded second-round multiplex PCR. MiXCR was run by TCRdb on the multiplex PCR reads, yielding one entry per CDR3 protein. The table records 900,000 to 1,200,000 distinct CDR3 sequences, roughly 35% of them present only once.

The sequencing sample was made of peripheral blood or thyroid tissue (not recorded which). The chain joins TRBV7-2 to TRBJ1-1, with D hard to call. This receptor was identified in an adult man with Graves' hyperthyroidism. CDR3 DNA sequence: TGTGCCAGCAGCCCGGGTCCCGGTGCTTTCTTT. This encodes CASSPGPGAFF. Full variable domain (outside the CDR3, taken from reference TRBV7-2 and TRBJ1-1): GAGVSQSPSNKVTEKGKDVELRCDPISGHTALYWYRQSLGQGLEFLIYFQGNSAPDKSGLPSDRFSAERTGGSVSTLTIQRTQQEDSAVYLCASSPGPGAFFGQGTRLTVV.